This TCR beta chain appears in the sequencing data of a study of T cells in Graves' hyperthyroidism and ophthalmopathy. Study-wide results and caveats: The model predicted ophthalmopathy a median around six months before onset. Clonotypes that were expanded in thyroid above 0.001 mostly appeared in blood too.

Researchers amplified the TCR beta CDR3 regions from RNA transcripts. With the HTBI primer set, the TCR CDR3 went through a first round of RT-PCR. In TCRdb, the multiplex PCR reads were re-called with MiXCR into one record per CDR3 protein. This sample has about 360,000 distinct CDR3 sequences, with 13% found just once. Those patients with uncontrolled infection, other autoimmune disease, pregnancy or lactation were excluded. This clonotype was picked up many times. No antigen is known for it. The V end was cut by 5 bases, the J end by 3 bases, with 17 bases between. This CDR3 spans 16 amino acids. The sequenced sample consisted of blood. J is TRBJ2-1 and V is TRBV12-3 or TRBV12-4; D gene uncertain. The sequence came from a woman under 30 with Graves' hyperthyroidism. The CDR3 nucleotides read TGTGCCAGCAGTGCGCCTGGGGTAGGTCACTACAATGAGCAGTTCTTC. The encoded protein is CASSAPGVGHYNEQFF.